This T cell receptor beta chain was recorded in a study of blood T cell repertoires in COVID-19. Trimming stripped 5 bases from V and 0 bases from J, with 10 bases between. Germline CDR1 SEHNR, CDR2 FQNEAQ (reference sequence). CDR3 length equals 14 residues. Clones were read by immunoSEQ multiplex PCR, and TCRdb kept only the in-frame ones, dropping some. Here the sample spans 30,000 to 40,000 clones, around 90% being singletons. The chain has TRBV7-9 and TRBJ1-1, with D hard to call. The sequencing sample was made of peripheral blood. The TCR was taken from a woman in her seventies with active COVID-19. CDR3 residues: CASSPEAMNTEAFF. Here the CDR3 DNA reads TGTGCCAGCAGCCCTGAGGCGATGAACACTGAAGCTTTCTTT.